The 8 T cell receptor beta chains in this list originate from one sample, sequenced in a study of blood T cell repertoires in COVID-19. Method: immunoSEQ multiplex PCR; TCRdb's copy keeps in-frame clones and lacks some. The sample has tens of thousands of clones, approximately 84% seen once. The sequencing input was peripheral blood. These receptors were obtained from a man in his 70s with acute or convalescent COVID-19.

This sequence joins TRBV27 and TRBJ2-2; 8 bases fit TRBD1. Trimming took 5 bases from V and 0 from J; bases not matched to a gene: 11. Germline V gene data show CDR1 as MNHEY and CDR2 as SMNVEV (reference sequence). This CDR3 contains 18 residues. The CDR3: CASSPVLGTGPNTGELFF. In DNA form, the CDR3 reads TGTGCCAGCAGTCCAGTCCTCGGGACAGGACCGAACACCGGGGAGCTGTTTTTT.

This clone was seen only once. The CDR3 is CASSRGNEKLFF. The CDR3 bases are TGTGCCAGCTCACGAGGGAATGAAAAACTGTTTTTT. The gene calls are TRBV18 and TRBJ1-4; D ambiguous. Trimming removed 4 bases at V and 5 bases at J, with 5 bases between. CDR3 length equals 12 residues. The germline gives CDR1 KGHSH, CDR2 LQKENI.

This rearrangement joins TRBV11-2 to TRBJ2-1; 14 bases line up with TRBD2. The CDR3 has 13 amino acids. Germline values: CDR1 SGHAT, CDR2 FQNNGV. CDR3 coding DNA: TGTGCTACTGGGACTAGCGGGAGCAATGAGCAGTTCTTC. Translating it yields CATGTSGSNEQFF.

The gene calls are TRBV6-2 or TRBV6-3 and TRBJ1-1; D gene ambiguous. The CDR3 runs to 12 residues. Germline V lookup: CDR1 MNHEY, CDR2 SVGEGT. Trimming left V 5 bases short and J 3 bases short, with 7 bases between. CDR3 nucleotides: TGTGCCAGCAGTCTGAGTTACACTGAAGCTTTCTTT. This encodes CASSLSYTEAFF.

The gene calls are TRBV19 and TRBJ1-2; the match to TRBD1 covers 8 bases. In germline, CDR1 is LNHDA, CDR2 SQIVND (reference sequence). J gave up 4 bases and V 6 bases, and 7 bases lay outside the gene matches. The CDR3 totals 14 residues. The DNA of the CDR3 is TGTGCCAGTAGCACCCCGGACAGGGTCTATGGCTACACCTTC. This gives the protein CASSTPDRVYGYTF.

The rearrangement links TRBV5-1 to TRBJ2-3, with D possibly matching TRBD1 (5 bases). V was shortened by 4 bases and J by 6 bases, with 9 bases between the two germline ends. Germline CDR1 reads SGHRS; CDR2 reads YFSETQ. This CDR3 spans 12 amino acids. CDR3 sequence: CASSQGLDTQYF. The CDR3 DNA is TGCGCCAGCAGCCAGGGTTTGGATACGCAGTATTTT.

The gene calls are TRBV12-2 and TRBJ2-7; the table's D gene call, TRBD2, was not cross checked with the DNA. TRBV12-2 is a documented pseudogene. The CDR3 covers 22 residues. Here the CDR3 DNA reads TGTGCAAGTCGCTTAGCGCCTCTAACCGGGACTAGCGGGAGGGCCCAAATGTACGAGCAGTACTTC. Amino acids: CASRLAPLTGTSGRAQMYEQYF.

The chain recombines TRBV5-1 with TRBJ1-1; no firm D call. Germline V gives CDR1 SGHRS, CDR2 YFSETQ. Between the trimmed V and J ends, which lost 0 bases and 0 bases, there was a span of 3 bases. This CDR3 spans 13 amino acids. CDR3 sequence (DNA): TGCGCCAGCAGCTTGGTAGTGAACACTGAAGCTTTCTTT. This gives the protein CASSLVVNTEAFF.